A selection of T cell receptor beta chains follows, all from one sample in a study of T cell repertoires in cytomegalovirus infection. TCRdb re-analysed the reads in MiXCR, keeping a single row per CDR3 protein. The data show some 220,000 distinct CDR3 sequences, with 6% to 8% seen just once and under 7% held by the top ten. Material for sequencing was PBMCs. These receptors originate from a human donor in good health (CMV status not recorded). Some clones in this sample may be carry-over from other donors' samples. Each CDR3 is given with its conserved first and last residue. D genes are given only for firm matches. Clone size, where shown, is once, few, many, or a class for clones that have expanded.

clone_size,j_call,v_call,d_call,cdr3_nt,cdr3_aa
many,TRBJ1-1,TRBV7-9,TRBD1,TGTGCCAGCACCACGACAGGGCTGAACACTGAAGCTTTCTTT,CASTTTGLNTEAFF
many,TRBJ1-1,TRBV6-2/TRBV6-3,TRBD1,TGTGCCAGCAGTCCACAGGGGGCGAGGACTGAAGCTTTCTTT,CASSPQGARTEAFF
many,TRBJ2-5,TRBV20-1,TRBD1,TGCAGTGCCGGGGACAGGGGTAAAGCGCAGACCCAGTACTTC,CSAGDRGKAQTQYF
many,TRBJ2-1,TRBV5-1,.,TGCGCCAGCAGCTTACCAGACAGCTACAATGAGCAGTTCTTC,CASSLPDSYNEQFF
many,TRBJ2-1,TRBV4-2,TRBD2,TGTGCCAGCAGCCAAGATCCAGCGGGGGGGCCGATAAATGAGCAGTTCTTC,CASSQDPAGGPINEQFF
many,TRBJ2-5,TRBV7-2,TRBD2,TGTGCCAGCAGCTTATACCCTAGCGGGGGGCAAGAGACCCAGTACTTC,CASSLYPSGGQETQYF
few,TRBJ2-1,TRBV20-1,.,TGCAGTGCTCAACGGGGGGCCCACAATGAGCAGTTCTTC,CSAQRGAHNEQFF
many,TRBJ2-3,TRBV20-1,.,TGCAGTGCTGAAAGCCTAGGGTTCGCAGATACGCAGTATTTT,CSAESLGFADTQYF
.,TRBJ2-6,TRBV5-4,.,TGTGCCAGCAGCTTGGTAGTCTCTGGGGCCAACGTCCTGACTTTC,CASSLVVSGANVLTF
many,TRBJ2-7,TRBV7-6,TRBD2,TGTGCCAGCAGCTTACACCGGACTAGCGGGGGGGCAGACGACGAGCAGTACTTC,CASSLHRTSGGADDEQYF
many,TRBJ2-1,TRBV12-3/TRBV12-4,TRBD2,TGTGCCAGCAGTTTAAGCGGGGGGCGCTGGGCCAATGAGCAGTTCTTC,CASSLSGGRWANEQFF
many,TRBJ1-5,TRBV10-3,.,TGTGCCATCAGTGAGTCGGCGGATCAGCCCCAGCATTTT,CAISESADQPQHF
many,TRBJ1-5,TRBV6-2/TRBV6-3,.,TGTGCCAGCAGTCGAGGGACTTTACAAAGCAATCAGCCCCAGCATTTT,CASSRGTLQSNQPQHF
many,TRBJ2-2,TRBV12-3/TRBV12-4,TRBD2,TGTGCCAGCAGAACCTTGAGCGGGGAGGTCACCGGGGAGCTGTTTTTT,CASRTLSGEVTGELFF
many,TRBJ1-4,TRBV28,.,TGTGCCAGCAGTCCGGCCCACAGGGTAGGGGATGAAAAACTGTTTTTT,CASSPAHRVGDEKLFF
many,TRBJ2-5,TRBV7-9,TRBD1,TGTGCCAGCAGTACCGCAGACAGGGGGCGAGGAGAGACCCAGTACTTC,CASSTADRGRGETQYF
.,TRBJ1-4,TRBV29-1,.,TGCAGCGCCAGTGAAACTAATGAAAAACTGTTTTTT,CSASETNEKLFF